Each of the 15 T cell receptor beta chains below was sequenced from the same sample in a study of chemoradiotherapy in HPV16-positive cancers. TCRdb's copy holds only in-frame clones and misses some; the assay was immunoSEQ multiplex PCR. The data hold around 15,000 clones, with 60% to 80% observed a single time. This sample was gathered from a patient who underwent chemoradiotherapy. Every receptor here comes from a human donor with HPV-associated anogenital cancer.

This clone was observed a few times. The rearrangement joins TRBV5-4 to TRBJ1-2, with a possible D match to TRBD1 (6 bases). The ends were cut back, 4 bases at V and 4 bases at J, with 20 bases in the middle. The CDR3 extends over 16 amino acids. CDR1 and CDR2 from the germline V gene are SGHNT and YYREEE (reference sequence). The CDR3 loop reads CASSPSSQGVAYGYTF. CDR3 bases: TGTGCCAGCAGCCCGTCTTCACAGGGCGTCGCCTATGGCTACACCTTC.

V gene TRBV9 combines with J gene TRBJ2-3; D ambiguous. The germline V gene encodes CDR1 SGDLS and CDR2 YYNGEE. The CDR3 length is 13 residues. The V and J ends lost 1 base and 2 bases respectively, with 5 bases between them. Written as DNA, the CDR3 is TGTGCCAGCAGCGTAAGGATCACAGATACGCAGTATTTT. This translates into CASSVRITDTQYF.

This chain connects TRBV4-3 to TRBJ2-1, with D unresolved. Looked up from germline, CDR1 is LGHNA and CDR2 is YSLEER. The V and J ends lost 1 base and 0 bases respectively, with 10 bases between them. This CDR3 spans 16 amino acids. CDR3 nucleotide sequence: TGCGCCAGCAGCCAAGCTTCAGGAACCTCCTACAATGAGCAGTTCTTC. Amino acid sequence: CASSQASGTSYNEQFF.

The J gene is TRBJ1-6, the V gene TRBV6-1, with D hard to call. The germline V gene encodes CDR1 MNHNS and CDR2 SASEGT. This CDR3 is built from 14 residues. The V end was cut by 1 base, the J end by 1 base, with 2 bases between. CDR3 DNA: TGTGCCAGCAGTGAAGGGTCCTATAATTCACCCCTCCACTTT. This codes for CASSEGSYNSPLHF.

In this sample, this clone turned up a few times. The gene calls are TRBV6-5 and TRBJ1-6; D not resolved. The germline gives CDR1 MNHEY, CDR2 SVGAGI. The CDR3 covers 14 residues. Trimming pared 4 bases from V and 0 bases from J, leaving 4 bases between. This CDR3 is CASSWSSYNSPLHF. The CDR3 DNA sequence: TGTGCCAGCAGTTGGAGCTCCTATAATTCACCCCTCCACTTT.

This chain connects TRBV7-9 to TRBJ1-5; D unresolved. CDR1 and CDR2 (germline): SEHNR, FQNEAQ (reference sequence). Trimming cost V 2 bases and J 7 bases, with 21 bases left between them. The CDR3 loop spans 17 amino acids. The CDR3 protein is CASSLSVGGPKSQPQHF. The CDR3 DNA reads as TGTGCCAGCAGCTTATCCGTAGGAGGGCCAAAATCGCAGCCCCAGCATTTT.

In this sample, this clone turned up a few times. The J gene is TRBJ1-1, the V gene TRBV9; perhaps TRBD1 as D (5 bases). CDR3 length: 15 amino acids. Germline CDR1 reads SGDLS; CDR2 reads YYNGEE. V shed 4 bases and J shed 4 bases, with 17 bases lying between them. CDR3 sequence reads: CASSSLGQGGTEAFF. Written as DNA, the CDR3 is TGTGCCAGCAGCTCTCTGGGGCAGGGTGGCACTGAAGCTTTCTTT.

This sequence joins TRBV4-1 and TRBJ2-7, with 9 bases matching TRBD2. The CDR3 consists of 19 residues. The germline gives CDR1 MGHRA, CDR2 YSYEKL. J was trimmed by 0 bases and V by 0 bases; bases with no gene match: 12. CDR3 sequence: CASSQDHPVAGESSYEQYF. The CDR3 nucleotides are TGCGCCAGCAGCCAAGATCACCCCGTAGCGGGGGAGAGCTCCTACGAGCAGTACTTC.

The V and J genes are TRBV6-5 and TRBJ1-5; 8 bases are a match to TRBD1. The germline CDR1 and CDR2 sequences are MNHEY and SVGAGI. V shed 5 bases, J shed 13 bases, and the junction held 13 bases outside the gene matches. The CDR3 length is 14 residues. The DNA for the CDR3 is TGTGCCAGCAGTCGAAACGGAAAGGGACAGGAACAGCATTTT. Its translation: CASSRNGKGQEQHF.

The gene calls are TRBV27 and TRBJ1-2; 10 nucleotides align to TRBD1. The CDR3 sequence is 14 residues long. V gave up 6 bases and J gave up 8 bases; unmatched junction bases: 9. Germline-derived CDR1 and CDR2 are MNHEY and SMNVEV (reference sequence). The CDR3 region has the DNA TGTGCCAGCAGCCACGGGACAGGGGCCGGGGGCTACACCTTC. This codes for CASSHGTGAGGYTF.

The CDR3 nucleotides are TGCGCCAGCAGCCAAGATGGTGGGCGCTACGAGCAGTACTTC. Its protein product is CASSQDGGRYEQYF. The chain uses TRBV4-3 and TRBJ2-7; D call uncertain. V dropped 0 bases and J dropped 3 bases, with 9 bases sitting between them. The length of the CDR3 is 14 residues. Per the germline V gene, CDR1 is LGHNA and CDR2 is YSLEER.

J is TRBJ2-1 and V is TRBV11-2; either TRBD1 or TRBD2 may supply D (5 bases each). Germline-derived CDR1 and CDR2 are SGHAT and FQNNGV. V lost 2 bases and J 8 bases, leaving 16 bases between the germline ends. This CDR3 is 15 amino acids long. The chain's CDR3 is CASSLRWDPNDEQFF. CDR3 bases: TGTGCCAGCAGCTTAAGGTGGGACCCCAACGATGAGCAGTTCTTC.

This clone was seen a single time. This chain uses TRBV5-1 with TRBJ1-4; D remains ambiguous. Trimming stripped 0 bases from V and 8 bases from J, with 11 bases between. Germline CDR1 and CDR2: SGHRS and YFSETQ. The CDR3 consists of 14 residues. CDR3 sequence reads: CASSLGVSGEKLFF. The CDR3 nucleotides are TGCGCCAGCAGCTTGGGGGTGTCGGGAGAAAAACTGTTTTTT.

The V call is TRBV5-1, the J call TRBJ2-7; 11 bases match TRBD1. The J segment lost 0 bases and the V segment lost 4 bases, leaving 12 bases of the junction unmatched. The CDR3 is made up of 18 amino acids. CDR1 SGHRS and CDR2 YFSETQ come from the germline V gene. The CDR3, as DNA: TGCGCCAGCAGCCTAATCCGGGACAGGGGGGACCTCTCCTACGAGCAGTACTTC. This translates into CASSLIRDRGDLSYEQYF.

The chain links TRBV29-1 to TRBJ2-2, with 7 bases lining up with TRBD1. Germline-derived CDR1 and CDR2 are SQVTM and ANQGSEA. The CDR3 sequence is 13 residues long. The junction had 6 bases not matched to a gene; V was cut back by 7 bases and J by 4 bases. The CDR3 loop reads CSADRDRTGELFF. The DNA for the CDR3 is TGCAGCGCCGACAGGGATCGCACCGGGGAGCTGTTTTTT.